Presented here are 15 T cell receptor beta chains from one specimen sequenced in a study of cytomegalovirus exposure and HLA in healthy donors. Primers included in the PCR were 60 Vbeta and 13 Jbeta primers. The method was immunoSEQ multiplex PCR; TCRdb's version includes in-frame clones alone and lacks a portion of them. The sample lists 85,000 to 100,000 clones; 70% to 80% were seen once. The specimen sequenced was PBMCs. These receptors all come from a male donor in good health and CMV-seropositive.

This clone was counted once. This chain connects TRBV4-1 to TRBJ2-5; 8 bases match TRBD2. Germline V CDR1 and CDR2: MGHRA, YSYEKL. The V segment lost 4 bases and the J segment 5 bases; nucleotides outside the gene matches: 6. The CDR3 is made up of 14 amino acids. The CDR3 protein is CASSPTGLGETQYF. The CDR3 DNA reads TGCGCCAGCAGCCCAACGGGACTAGGGGAGACCCAGTACTTC.

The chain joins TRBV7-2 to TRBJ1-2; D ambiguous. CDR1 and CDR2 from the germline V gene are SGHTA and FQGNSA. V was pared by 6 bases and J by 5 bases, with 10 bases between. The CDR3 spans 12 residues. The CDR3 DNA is TGTGCCAGCAGACCCGAGAGTTATGGCTACACCTTC. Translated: CASRPESYGYTF. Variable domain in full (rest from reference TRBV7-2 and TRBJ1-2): GAGVSQSPSNKVTEKGKDVELRCDPISGHTALYWYRQSLGQGLEFLIYFQGNSAPDKSGLPSDRFSAERTGGSVSTLTIQRTQQEDSAVYLCASRPESYGYTFGSGTRLTVV.

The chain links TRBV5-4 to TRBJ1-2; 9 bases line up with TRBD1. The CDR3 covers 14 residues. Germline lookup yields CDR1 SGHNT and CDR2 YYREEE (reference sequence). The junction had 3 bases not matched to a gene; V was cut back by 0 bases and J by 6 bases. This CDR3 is CASSLGDRDNGYTF. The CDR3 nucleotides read TGTGCCAGCAGCTTGGGGGACAGGGATAATGGCTACACCTTC.

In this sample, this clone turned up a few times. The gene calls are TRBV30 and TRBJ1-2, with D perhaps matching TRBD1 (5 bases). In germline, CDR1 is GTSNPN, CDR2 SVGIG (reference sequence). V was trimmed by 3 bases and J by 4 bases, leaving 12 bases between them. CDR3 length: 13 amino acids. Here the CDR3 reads CAWSAQGLYGYTF. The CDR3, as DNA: TGTGCCTGGAGCGCCCAGGGTCTCTATGGCTACACCTTC.

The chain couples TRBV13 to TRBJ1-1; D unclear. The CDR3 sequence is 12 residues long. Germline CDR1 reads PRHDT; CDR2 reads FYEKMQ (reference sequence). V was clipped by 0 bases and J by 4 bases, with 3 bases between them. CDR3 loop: CASSLGRTEAFF. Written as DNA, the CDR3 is TGTGCCAGCAGCTTAGGCCGCACTGAAGCTTTCTTT. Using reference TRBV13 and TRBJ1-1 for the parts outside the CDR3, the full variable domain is AAGVIQSPRHLIKEKRETATLKCYPIPRHDTVYWYQQGPGQDPQFLISFYEKMQSDKGSIPDRFSAQQFSDYHSELNMSSLELGDSALYFCASSLGRTEAFFGQGTRLTVV.

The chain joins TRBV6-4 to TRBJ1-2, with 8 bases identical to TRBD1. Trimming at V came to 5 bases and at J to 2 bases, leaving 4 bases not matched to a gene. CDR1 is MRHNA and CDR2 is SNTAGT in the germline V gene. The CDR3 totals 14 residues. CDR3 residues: CASSQTGDNYGYTF. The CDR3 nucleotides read TGTGCCAGCAGTCAGACAGGGGACAACTATGGCTACACCTTC.

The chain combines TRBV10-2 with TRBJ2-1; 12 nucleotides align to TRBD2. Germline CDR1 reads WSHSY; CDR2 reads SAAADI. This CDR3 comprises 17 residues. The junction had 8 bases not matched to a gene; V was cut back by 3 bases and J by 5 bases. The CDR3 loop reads CASSDKASGGGNNEQFF. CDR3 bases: TGCGCCAGCAGTGATAAGGCTAGCGGGGGGGGCAACAATGAGCAGTTCTTC.

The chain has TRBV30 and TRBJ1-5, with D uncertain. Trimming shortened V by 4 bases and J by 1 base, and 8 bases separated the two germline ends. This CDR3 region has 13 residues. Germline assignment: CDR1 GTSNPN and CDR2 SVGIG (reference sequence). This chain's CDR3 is CAWTRESNQPQHF. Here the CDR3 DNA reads TGTGCCTGGACAAGGGAGAGCAATCAGCCCCAGCATTTT.

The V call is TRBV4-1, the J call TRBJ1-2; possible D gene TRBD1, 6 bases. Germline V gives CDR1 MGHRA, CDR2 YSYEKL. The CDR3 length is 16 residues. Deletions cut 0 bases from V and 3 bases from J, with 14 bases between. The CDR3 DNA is TGCGCCAGCAGCCAAGATTTGGGGGGGGCGCACTATGGCTACACCTTC. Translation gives CASSQDLGGAHYGYTF.

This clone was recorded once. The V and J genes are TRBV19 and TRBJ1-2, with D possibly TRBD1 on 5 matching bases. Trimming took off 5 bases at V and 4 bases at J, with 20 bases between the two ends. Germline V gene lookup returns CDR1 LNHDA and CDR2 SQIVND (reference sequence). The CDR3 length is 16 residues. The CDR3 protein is CASSVRTGRAGYGYTF. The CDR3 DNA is TGTGCCAGTAGTGTCCGCACAGGACGGGCAGGCTATGGCTACACCTTC.

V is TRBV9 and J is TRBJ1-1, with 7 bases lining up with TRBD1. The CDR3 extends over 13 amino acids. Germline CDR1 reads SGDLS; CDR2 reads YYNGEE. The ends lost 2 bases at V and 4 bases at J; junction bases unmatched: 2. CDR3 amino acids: CASSVQGGTEAFF. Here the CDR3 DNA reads TGTGCCAGCAGCGTTCAGGGGGGCACTGAAGCTTTCTTT.

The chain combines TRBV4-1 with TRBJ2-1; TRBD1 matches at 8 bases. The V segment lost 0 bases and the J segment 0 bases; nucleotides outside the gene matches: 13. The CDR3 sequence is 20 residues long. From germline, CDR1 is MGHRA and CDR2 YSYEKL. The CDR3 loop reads CASSQDLYRDRGSSYNEQFF. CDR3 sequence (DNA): TGCGCCAGCAGCCAAGATCTCTATCGAGACAGGGGAAGCTCCTACAATGAGCAGTTCTTC.

DNA of the CDR3: TGTGCCAGCAGTTACGAGACAGGGGTCACTGAAGCTTTCTTT. Its translation is CASSYETGVTEAFF. The chain combines TRBV6-5 with TRBJ1-1, with 8 bases identical to TRBD1. The ends lost 2 bases at V and 4 bases at J; junction bases unmatched: 3. The CDR3 loop spans 14 amino acids. Per the germline V gene, CDR1 is MNHEY and CDR2 is SVGAGI.

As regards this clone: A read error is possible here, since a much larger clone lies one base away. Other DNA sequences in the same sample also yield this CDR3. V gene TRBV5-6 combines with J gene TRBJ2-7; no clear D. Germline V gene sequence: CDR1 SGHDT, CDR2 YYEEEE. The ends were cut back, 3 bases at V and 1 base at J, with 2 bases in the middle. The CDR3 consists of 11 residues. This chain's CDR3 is CASSSSYEQYF. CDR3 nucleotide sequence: TGTGCCAGCAGCTCATCCTACGAGCAGTACTTC.

The CDR3 DNA reads TGCGCCAGCAGCCCCGGACAGGGGGCTTACGAGCAGTACTTC. It encodes CASSPGQGAYEQYF. J is TRBJ2-7 and V is TRBV5-1; 11 bases are a match to TRBD1. CDR3 length: 14 amino acids. Unmatched junction bases numbered 4, after V lost 4 bases and J lost 4 bases. Germline loops: CDR1 SGHRS, CDR2 YFSETQ.